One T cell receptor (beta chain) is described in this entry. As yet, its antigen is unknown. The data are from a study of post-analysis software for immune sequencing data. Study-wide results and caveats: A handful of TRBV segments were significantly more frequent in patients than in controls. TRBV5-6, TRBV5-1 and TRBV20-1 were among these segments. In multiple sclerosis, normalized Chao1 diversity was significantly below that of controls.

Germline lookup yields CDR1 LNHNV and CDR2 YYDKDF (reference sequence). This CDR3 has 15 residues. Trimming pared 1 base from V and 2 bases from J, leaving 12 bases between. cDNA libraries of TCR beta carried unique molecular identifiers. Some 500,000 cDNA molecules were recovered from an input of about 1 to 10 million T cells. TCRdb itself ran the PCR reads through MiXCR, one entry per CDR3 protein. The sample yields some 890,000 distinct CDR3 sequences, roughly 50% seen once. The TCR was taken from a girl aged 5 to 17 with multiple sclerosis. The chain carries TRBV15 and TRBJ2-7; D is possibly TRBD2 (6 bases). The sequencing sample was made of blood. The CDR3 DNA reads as TGTGCCACCAGCAGAGCCGGGTGGGGGGCCTACGAGCAGTACTTC. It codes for CATSRAGWGAYEQYF.